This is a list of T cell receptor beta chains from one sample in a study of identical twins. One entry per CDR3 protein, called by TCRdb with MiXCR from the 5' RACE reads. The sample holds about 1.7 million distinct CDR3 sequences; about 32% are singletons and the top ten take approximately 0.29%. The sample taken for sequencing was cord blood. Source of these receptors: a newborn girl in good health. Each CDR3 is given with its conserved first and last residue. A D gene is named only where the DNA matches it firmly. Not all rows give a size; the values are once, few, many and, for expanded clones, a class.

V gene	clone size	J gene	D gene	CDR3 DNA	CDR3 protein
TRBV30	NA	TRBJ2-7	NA	TGTGCCTGGAGTGCCTCCCGCCTCGTTTTCGAGCAGTACTTC	CAWSASRLVFEQYF
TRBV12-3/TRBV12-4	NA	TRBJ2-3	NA	NA	CASSSSYGLAAGGTDTQYF
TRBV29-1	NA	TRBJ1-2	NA	TGCAGCGTTGAAGATTTTTGGGCGCGGGACTATGGCTACACCTTC	CSVEDFWARDYGYTF
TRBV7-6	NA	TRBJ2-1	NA	TGTGCCAGCAGCTTACGGCGGGGTTACTCCTACAATGAGCAGTTCTTC	CASSLRRGYSYNEQFF
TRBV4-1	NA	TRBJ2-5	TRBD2	TGCGCCAGCAGCCAAGATTCTAGCGGGGGGGCAGAGACCCAGTACTTC	CASSQDSSGGAETQYF
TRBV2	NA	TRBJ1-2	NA	TGTGCCAGCATTAGCCATAACTATGGCTACACCTTC	CASISHNYGYTF
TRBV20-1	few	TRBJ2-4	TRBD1	TGCAGTGCGGAAAAAGCCGGGACAGGGATTCAGTACTTC	CSAEKAGTGIQYF
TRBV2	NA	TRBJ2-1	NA	TGTGCCAGCAAGGACAATGAGCAGTTCTTC	CASKDNEQFF
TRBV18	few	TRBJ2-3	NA	TGTGCCAGCTCACCACTCCTAGCGCCGACAGATACGCAGTATTTT	CASSPLLAPTDTQYF
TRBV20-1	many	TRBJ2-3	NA	TGCAGTGCTAGACGCAGCGGAAGCACAGATACGCAGTATTTT	CSARRSGSTDTQYF
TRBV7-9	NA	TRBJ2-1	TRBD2	TGTGCCAGCAGCTTCGTGAAAGGACTAGCGGGGTCCAGCTCCTACAATGAGCAGTTCTTC	CASSFVKGLAGSSSYNEQFF
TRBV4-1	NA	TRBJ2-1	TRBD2	TGCGCCAGCAGCCGAGAGACTAGCGCTCACTCCTACAATGAGCAGTTCTTC	CASSRETSAHSYNEQFF
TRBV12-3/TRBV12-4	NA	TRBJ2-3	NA	TGTGCCAGCAGTTTGAACGGTAATACGCAGTATTTT	CASSLNGNTQYF
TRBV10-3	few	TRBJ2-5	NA	TGTGCCATCAGTGATGGTAGCGCAATTCAAGAGACCCAGTACTTC	CAISDGSAIQETQYF
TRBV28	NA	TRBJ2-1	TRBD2	TGTGCCAGCAGTGGAGGACTAGCGGGAGGATGGGGGAATGAGCAGTTCTTC	CASSGGLAGGWGNEQFF
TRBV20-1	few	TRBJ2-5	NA	TGCAGTGCTAGAGGAGAATGGGGGGTCGAGATCAGAAAGACCCAGTACTTC	CSARGEWGVEIRKTQYF
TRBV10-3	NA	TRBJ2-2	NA	TGTGCCATCAGTGACCTGCTTCGGAGGGGGCAGACATCGAACACCGGGGAGCTGTTTTTT	CAISDLLRRGQTSNTGELFF
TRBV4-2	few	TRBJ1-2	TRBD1	TGTGCCAGCAGCCAAGCCGGGACAGGGGGCGAGTTCTATGGCTACACCTTC	CASSQAGTGGEFYGYTF
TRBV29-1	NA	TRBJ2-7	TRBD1	TGCAGCGTTGAAAAGGACAGGGGGTACGAGCAGTACTTC	CSVEKDRGYEQYF
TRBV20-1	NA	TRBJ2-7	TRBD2	TGCAGTGCCATCCGGGACTACCTGTACAATGAGCAGTACTTC	CSAIRDYLYNEQYF
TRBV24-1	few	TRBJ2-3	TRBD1	TGTGCCACCAGTGACAGAGGACAGGACGTCACAGATACGCAGTATTTT	CATSDRGQDVTDTQYF
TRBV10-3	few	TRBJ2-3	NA	TGTGCCATCAGCCCCACCGAGGAACCAGATACGCAGTATTTT	CAISPTEEPDTQYF
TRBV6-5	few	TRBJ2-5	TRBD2	TGTGCCAGCAGTTACTTAGCGGGATTTGAGGAGACCCAGTACTTC	CASSYLAGFEETQYF